Presented here are 5 T cell receptor beta chains from one specimen sequenced in a study of blood T cells in healthy people across ages. A sample-barcoded 5' primer and a J-beta primer mix were used in a second PCR of about 7 to 12 cycles. In TCRdb, the 5' RACE reads were re-called with MiXCR into one record per CDR3 protein. In the table there are about 620,000 distinct CDR3 sequences, about 50% of which are singletons. Sequenced input: blood. The receptor set was obtained from a woman aged 80 or over in good health.

The chain is built from TRBV29-1 and TRBJ2-3, with D maybe TRBD1 (5 bases). CDR3 length equals 15 residues. Germline CDR1 reads SQVTM; CDR2 reads ANQGSEA. V lost 4 bases and J lost 0, with 14 bases in between. The CDR3 DNA reads TGCAGCGTTGTTCCCAGGGATAGAAGCACAGATACGCAGTATTTT. It specifies CSVVPRDRSTDTQYF.

This chain uses TRBV4-1 with TRBJ1-2; 8 bases agree with TRBD1. With V trimmed by 3 bases and J by 4 bases, 7 bases remained unmatched. Per the germline V gene, CDR1 is MGHRA and CDR2 is YSYEKL. The CDR3 consists of 15 residues. This CDR3 is CASSQSRQGFYGYTF. As DNA, the CDR3 is TGCGCCAGCAGCCAGTCTCGACAGGGGTTCTATGGCTACACCTTC.

This clonotype has at least ten counts. The chain carries TRBV7-9 and TRBJ2-7, with D perhaps TRBD2 (6 bases). Germline V gene data show CDR1 as SEHNR and CDR2 as FQNEAQ (reference sequence). Between the trimmed V and J ends, which lost 5 bases and 6 bases, there was a span of 14 bases. CDR3 size: 13 residues. CDR3 residues: CASSVQVAAEQYF. As DNA, the CDR3 is TGTGCCAGCAGCGTCCAGGTAGCGGCCGAGCAGTACTTC.

The CDR3 region has the DNA TGTGCCAGCAGACTAACGGGAGCCTACGAGCAGTACTTC. Its translation: CASRLTGAYEQYF. The chain is built from TRBV2 and TRBJ2-5, with D possibly TRBD2 on 6 matching bases. The DNA end is more similar to TRBJ2-7, so the J call may be wrong. CDR3 length equals 13 residues. Per germline, CDR1 SNHLY and CDR2 FYNNEI.

The genes are TRBV3-1 and TRBJ2-5; the D is unclear. V was pared by 1 base and J by 5 bases, with 11 bases between. Per germline, CDR1 LGHDT and CDR2 YNNKEL (reference sequence). The CDR3 is 14 residues long. The DNA of the CDR3 is TGTGCCAGCAGCCAAGGTCAGGTCGGCGAGACCCAGTACTTC. It translates to CASSQGQVGETQYF.